Included here is one T cell receptor beta chain sequence, with context. The source of the sample is a study of blood T cell repertoires in COVID-19. In the study overall: Sites across the United States, Italy and Spain contributed samples from acute and convalescent COVID-19. The analysed material was cDNA or gDNA that came from T cells, B-cell-depleted T cells, or PBMCs.

Original processing methods: Amplifying reference gene primers gave estimates of nucleated cell counts. TCRdb keeps only in-frame clones here, not all; method: immunoSEQ multiplex PCR. The V and J calls and clone size are taken from that table; D and trimming were inferred from the DNA. The table shows around 140,000 clones, with about 89% occurring only once. This CDR3 spans 13 amino acids. Germline V gene sequence: CDR1 SGHTA, CDR2 FQGNSA. V shed 1 base and J 5 bases; nucleotides not matched to a gene: 0. The chain is built from TRBV7-2 and TRBJ2-3; TRBD1 matches 7 bases. This clonotype originated in a middle-aged man with active or convalescent COVID-19. Sequenced sample: peripheral blood. The CDR3 loop reads CASSLGQGDTQYF. CDR3 coding DNA: TGTGCCAGCAGCTTAGGACAGGGAGATACGCAGTATTTT.